A selection of T cell receptor beta chains follows, all from one sample in a study of T cells in Graves' hyperthyroidism and ophthalmopathy. TCRdb re-analysed the multiplex PCR reads in MiXCR, keeping a single row per CDR3 protein. The sample holds approximately 570,000 distinct CDR3 sequences, just under 20% seen once. Sequenced input: blood. These receptors all stem from a man between 40 and 49 years old with Graves' ophthalmopathy. Each CDR3 is given with its conserved first and last residue. D genes are given only for firm matches. Size tells how often a clone was seen (once, few, many) or the class of an expanded clone, and some rows leave it out.

TRBJ2-5 few NA TRBV29-1 TGCAGCGTTGTTCCGAGCGGTGAGACCCAGTACTTC CSVVPSGETQYF
TRBJ2-7 NA TRBD2 TRBV6-2/TRBV6-3 TGTGCCAGCAGTTACTCGGGTAGCGGGAGTACCTACGAGCAGTACTTC CASSYSGSGSTYEQYF
TRBJ2-3 few TRBD1 TRBV3-1 TGTGCCAGCAGTCAGACAGGGATCGCTGCAGATACGCAGTATTTT CASSQTGIAADTQYF
TRBJ1-1 few NA TRBV7-6 TGTGCCAGCAGCTCAAAGCGCACGCAGGGAAGAGACACTGAAGCTTTCTTT CASSSKRTQGRDTEAFF
TRBJ2-7 NA NA TRBV7-2 TGTGCCAGCAGCCGCTCCGGGTCCGAGCAGTACTTC CASSRSGSEQYF
TRBJ2-7 NA NA TRBV27 TGTGCCAGCAGTTTTGGCGGGGCGGGAAGGGGAAGCGAGCAGTACTTC CASSFGGAGRGSEQYF
TRBJ1-5 many NA TRBV3-1 TGTGCCAGCAGCCAATCAGGGAACAATCAGCCCCAGCATTTT CASSQSGNNQPQHF
TRBJ2-5 few NA TRBV4-2 TGTGCCAGCAGCCGGCGGGACCCCGGTGGAGAGACCCAGTACTTC CASSRRDPGGETQYF
TRBJ2-4 many TRBD1 TRBV7-2 TGTGCCAGCAGCTTAGCTGGGACAGGGCCCCTCAGAGAAACCAAAAACATTCAGTACTTC CASSLAGTGPLRETKNIQYF
TRBJ1-2 many NA TRBV3-1 TGTGCCAGCAGCCAAGGGGCAGGGGCGAGCTATGGCTACACCTTC CASSQGAGASYGYTF
TRBJ2-1 few NA TRBV6-1 TGTGCCAGCAGTTTCTCAACAGATGGTGAGCAGTTCTTC CASSFSTDGEQFF
TRBJ2-3 many NA TRBV3-1 TGTGCCAGCAGCCAAGTAGGTCCTAATACGCAGTATTTT CASSQVGPNTQYF
TRBJ2-2 few NA TRBV9 TGTGCCAGCACGGGGGCCTCCGGGGAGCTGTTTTTT CASTGASGELFF
TRBJ2-1 many NA TRBV7-8 TGTGCCAGCAGCGCAACAGGGAGGAGCTACAATGAGCAGTTCTTC CASSATGRSYNEQFF
TRBJ2-2 NA NA TRBV9 TGTGCCAGCAGTGACGTAGGTGAAGGTCCGAACACCGGGGAGCTGTTTTTT CASSDVGEGPNTGELFF
TRBJ2-1 many TRBD2 TRBV5-5 TGTGCCAGCAGCTTGGATGGGGGAGGGCGTATCCATGAGCAGTTCTTC CASSLDGGGRIHEQFF
TRBJ2-1 many TRBD1 TRBV20-1 TGCAGTGCTCCAGGGGGCTCAGACAATGAGCAGTTCTTC CSAPGGSDNEQFF